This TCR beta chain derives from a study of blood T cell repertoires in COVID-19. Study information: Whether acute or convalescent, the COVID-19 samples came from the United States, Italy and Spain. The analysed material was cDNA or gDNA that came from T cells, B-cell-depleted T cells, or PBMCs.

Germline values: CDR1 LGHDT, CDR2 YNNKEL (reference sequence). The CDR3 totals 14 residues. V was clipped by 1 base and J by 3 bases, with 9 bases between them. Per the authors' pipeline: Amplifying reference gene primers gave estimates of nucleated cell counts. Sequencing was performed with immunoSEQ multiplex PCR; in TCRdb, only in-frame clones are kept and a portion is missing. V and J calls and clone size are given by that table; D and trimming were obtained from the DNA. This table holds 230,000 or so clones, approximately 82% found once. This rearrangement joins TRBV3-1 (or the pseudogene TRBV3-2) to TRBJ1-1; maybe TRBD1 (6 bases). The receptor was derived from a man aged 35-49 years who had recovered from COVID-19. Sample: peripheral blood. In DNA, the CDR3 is TGTGCCAGCAGCCAAGCAGGGGCGGACACTGAAGCTTTCTTT. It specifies CASSQAGADTEAFF.